These 17 T cell receptor beta chains were all obtained from the same sample, sequenced in a study of shared clonotypes between healthy human individuals. Clones were sequenced by immunoSEQ multiplex PCR, and TCRdb holds only the in-frame ones, with some missing. In the table there are roughly 2.6 million clones, 90% to 95% of which are singletons. Sequenced material: naive CD4+ T cells sorted from blood. Subset specified: CD45RA+ positively selected. The receptor source for this set is a man between 18 and 35 years old in good health.

The gene calls are TRBV7-8 and TRBJ1-3; D is unclear. The CDR3 is made up of 16 amino acids. The V and J ends lost 4 bases and 0 bases respectively, with 13 bases between them. CDR1 SGHVS and CDR2 FQNEAQ come from the germline V gene. The CDR3 nucleotides read TGTGCCAGCAGCTCGTCCGCCGAGTACTCTGGAAACACCATATATTTT. Encoded protein: CASSSSAEYSGNTIYF. Filled out from reference TRBV7-8 and TRBJ1-3, the complete variable domain reads GAGVSQSPRYKVAKRGQDVALRCDPISGHVSLFWYQQALGQGPEFLTYFQNEAQLDKSGLPSDRFFAERPEGSVSTLKIQRTQQEDSAVYLCASSSSAEYSGNTIYFGEGSWLTVV.

This chain connects TRBV25-1 to TRBJ2-1; D not resolved. CDR3 length: 13 amino acids. V gave up 0 bases and J gave up 4 bases, with 4 bases separating them. The germline CDR1 and CDR2 sequences are MGHDK and SYGVNS. CDR3 protein: CASSEYEYNEQFF. The CDR3, as DNA: TGTGCCAGCAGTGAATATGAGTACAATGAGCAGTTCTTC.

The rearrangement joins TRBV6-5 to TRBJ2-3; TRBD2 matches at 9 bases. V dropped 4 bases and J dropped 2; count of bases not matched to a gene: 1. The CDR3 loop spans 14 amino acids. Germline-derived CDR1 and CDR2 are MNHEY and SVGAGI. The CDR3 nucleotides are TGTGCCAGCAGTTCTAGCGGGATCACAGATACGCAGTATTTT. The encoded protein is CASSSSGITDTQYF.

The J gene is TRBJ2-7, the V gene TRBV6-5, with 14 bases lining up with TRBD2. Losses at the gene ends were 0 bases for V and 7 bases for J; bases not matched to a gene: 5. The CDR3 extends over 16 amino acids. The germline CDR1 and CDR2 sequences are MNHEY and SVGAGI. CDR3 amino acids: CASSYSGTSGSLEQYF. In DNA form, the CDR3 reads TGTGCCAGCAGTTACTCGGGGACTAGCGGGAGCCTTGAGCAGTACTTC.

The chain carries TRBV27 and TRBJ2-1; 14 bases are a match to TRBD2. Germline values: CDR1 MNHEY, CDR2 SMNVEV (reference sequence). There are 19 residues in the CDR3. V shed 4 bases and J 0 bases; nucleotides not matched to a gene: 8. The CDR3 region has the DNA TGTGCCAGCAGTTCGAGCAGGACTAGCGGGAGGAGCTCCTACAATGAGCAGTTCTTC. Amino acid sequence: CASSSSRTSGRSSYNEQFF.

The chain has TRBV19 and TRBJ2-6; D is possibly TRBD1 (6 bases). This CDR3 has 19 amino acids. Germline V gene lookup returns CDR1 LNHDA and CDR2 SQIVND (reference sequence). Between the trimmed V and J ends, which lost 5 bases and 0 bases, there was a span of 20 bases. CDR3 protein: CASSPRQAHPLSGANVLTF. DNA for the CDR3: TGTGCCAGTAGTCCCAGACAGGCCCATCCACTCTCTGGGGCCAACGTCCTGACTTTC.

This chain joins TRBV30 and TRBJ2-5; no definite D call. The CDR3 runs 12 residues. Germline loops: CDR1 GTSNPN, CDR2 SVGIG (reference sequence). V lost 0 bases and J lost 9, with 11 bases in between. CDR3 nucleotides: TGTGCCTGGAGTGTACCGGTTGGCTCCCAGTACTTC. It codes for CAWSVPVGSQYF.

The rearrangement uses TRBV5-6 and TRBJ1-3; perhaps TRBD1 as D (5 bases). CDR3 size: 15 residues. With 4 bases removed from V and 4 bases from J, the gap between germline ends came to 15 bases. Germline CDR1 SGHDT, CDR2 YYEEEE. The CDR3 nucleotides are TGTGCCAGCAGCCCGGACAAGGGCAGGGGAAACACCATATATTTT. Encoded protein: CASSPDKGRGNTIYF.

The chain carries TRBV7-9 and TRBJ1-2, with unresolved D. The CDR3 covers 14 residues. V lost 4 bases and J 0 bases, leaving 9 bases between the germline ends. From germline, CDR1 is SEHNR and CDR2 FQNEAQ (reference sequence). CDR3 amino acids: CASSSRGANYGYTF. The CDR3 coding sequence is TGTGCCAGCAGCTCCCGGGGAGCTAACTATGGCTACACCTTC.

J is TRBJ2-7 and V is TRBV9; D gene uncertain. The V and J ends lost 0 bases and 4 bases respectively, with 14 bases between them. The CDR3 extends over 15 amino acids. Germline loops: CDR1 SGDLS, CDR2 YYNGEE. CDR3 residues: CASSVAASEGYEQYF. The CDR3 nucleotides are TGTGCCAGCAGCGTAGCGGCATCTGAAGGGTACGAGCAGTACTTC.

V and J are TRBV6-6 and TRBJ2-7; D is possibly TRBD1 (6 bases). This CDR3 region has 11 residues. Germline assignment: CDR1 MNHNY and CDR2 SVGAGI (reference sequence). V was trimmed by 4 bases and J by 9 bases, leaving 10 bases between them. For the CDR3, the DNA is TGTGCCAGCAGTTTGGGACAACGGCAGTACTTC. It translates to CASSLGQRQYF.

The chain uses TRBV2 and TRBJ2-5; 8 positions agree with TRBD1. Germline V CDR1 and CDR2: SNHLY, FYNNEI. V lost 6 bases and J lost 5; bases outside the gene matches: 11. CDR3 size: 15 residues. CDR3: CASSAGTGGWETQYF. The CDR3 bases are TGTGCCAGCAGCGCCGGGACAGGTGGTTGGGAGACCCAGTACTTC.

The CDR3 DNA sequence: TGTGCCAGTAGTATAGTACTAGCGGAGTACAATGAGCAGTTCTTC. Amino acid sequence: CASSIVLAEYNEQFF. This sequence joins TRBV19 and TRBJ2-1; 8 bases map to TRBD2. Germline V gene lookup returns CDR1 LNHDA and CDR2 SQIVND (reference sequence). After removal of 1 base from V and 4 bases from J, the junction contained 3 bases not matched to a gene. The CDR3 covers 15 residues.

This clone turned up a few times. The rearrangement uses TRBV18 and TRBJ1-4; tentatively, D is TRBD1 (6 bases). Germline V gene lookup returns CDR1 KGHSH and CDR2 LQKENI. Deletions cut 2 bases from V and 8 bases from J, with 15 bases between. The CDR3 consists of 15 residues. CDR3 in DNA: TGTGCCAGCTCACCATTTTCAGGGGACGGGGAAAAACTGTTTTTT. Protein: CASSPFSGDGEKLFF.

The chain couples TRBV5-6 to TRBJ2-3; 7 nucleotides match TRBD2. The J segment lost 2 bases and the V segment lost 0 bases, leaving 6 bases of the junction unmatched. This CDR3 spans 16 amino acids. Germline CDR1 is SGHDT and CDR2 is YYEEEE. The CDR3 DNA reads TGTGCCAGCAGCTTGGCCTGGGGAGGGGACACAGATACGCAGTATTTT. This encodes CASSLAWGGDTDTQYF.

CDR3 nucleotides: TGTGCCAGCAGTGAAGGACTAGCGCATAGCACAGATACGCAGTATTTT. Translated, it gives CASSEGLAHSTDTQYF. V is TRBV6-1 and J is TRBJ2-3; 8 positions agree with TRBD2. CDR1 is MNHNS and CDR2 is SASEGT in the germline V gene. This CDR3 contains 16 residues. Trimming at V came to 1 base and at J to 0 bases, leaving 3 bases not matched to a gene.

The chain combines TRBV6-1 with TRBJ2-7; D uncertain. This CDR3 comprises 13 residues. The V gene lost 3 bases and the J gene lost 7 bases, with 13 bases spanning the gap. Germline loops: CDR1 MNHNS, CDR2 SASEGT. The chain's CDR3 is CASSDPILGEQYF. In DNA form, the CDR3 reads TGTGCCAGCAGTGACCCTATATTGGGGGAGCAGTACTTC.